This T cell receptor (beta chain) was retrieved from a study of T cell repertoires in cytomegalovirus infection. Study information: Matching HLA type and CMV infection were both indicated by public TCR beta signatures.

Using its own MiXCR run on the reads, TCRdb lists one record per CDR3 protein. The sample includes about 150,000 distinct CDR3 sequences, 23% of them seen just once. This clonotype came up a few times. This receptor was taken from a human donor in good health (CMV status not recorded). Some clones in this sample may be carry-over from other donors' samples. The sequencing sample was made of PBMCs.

CDR3 protein: CASSLGIQWRNGYTF. The CDR3 region has the DNA TGTGCCAGCAGCTTAGGGATACAATGGAGAAATGGCTACACCTTC. The gene calls are TRBV7-9 and TRBJ1-2, with unresolved D. Germline V gene lookup returns CDR1 SEHNR and CDR2 FQNEAQ (reference sequence). V dropped 1 base and J dropped 6 bases, with 15 bases sitting between them. This CDR3 is 15 amino acids long.